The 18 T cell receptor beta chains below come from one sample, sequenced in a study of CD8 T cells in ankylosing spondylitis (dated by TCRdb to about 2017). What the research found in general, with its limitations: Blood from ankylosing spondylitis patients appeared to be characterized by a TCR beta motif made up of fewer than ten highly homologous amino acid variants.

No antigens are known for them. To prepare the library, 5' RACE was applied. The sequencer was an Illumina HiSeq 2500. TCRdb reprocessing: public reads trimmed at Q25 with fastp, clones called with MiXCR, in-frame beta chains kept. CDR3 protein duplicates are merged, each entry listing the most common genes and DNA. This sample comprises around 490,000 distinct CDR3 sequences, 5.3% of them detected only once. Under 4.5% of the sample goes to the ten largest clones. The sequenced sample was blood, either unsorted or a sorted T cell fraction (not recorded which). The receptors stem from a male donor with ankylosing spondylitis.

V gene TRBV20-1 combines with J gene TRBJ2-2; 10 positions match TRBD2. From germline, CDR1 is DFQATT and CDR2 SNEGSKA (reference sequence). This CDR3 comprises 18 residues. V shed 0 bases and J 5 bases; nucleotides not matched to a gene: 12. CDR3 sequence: CSARDPGLAGERTGELFF. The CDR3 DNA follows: TGCAGTGCTAGAGACCCCGGGCTAGCGGGAGAGCGGACCGGGGAGCTGTTTTTT.

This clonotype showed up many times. CDR3 amino acids: CSAQRDDGYGYTF. CDR3 nucleotides: TGCAGCGCCCAGAGGGACGACGGCTATGGCTACACCTTC. This chain uses TRBV29-1 with TRBJ1-2; tentatively, D is TRBD1 (5 bases). The length of the CDR3 is 13 residues. The ends were cut back, 7 bases at V and 4 bases at J, with 16 bases in the middle. Germline V CDR1 and CDR2: SQVTM, ANQGSEA.

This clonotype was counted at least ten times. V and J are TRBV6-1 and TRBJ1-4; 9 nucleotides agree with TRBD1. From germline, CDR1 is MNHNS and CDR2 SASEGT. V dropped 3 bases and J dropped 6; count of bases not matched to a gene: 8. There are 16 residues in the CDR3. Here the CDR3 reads CASSDHTGTGYEKLFF. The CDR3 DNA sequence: TGTGCCAGCAGTGACCACACAGGGACAGGGTATGAAAAACTGTTTTTT.

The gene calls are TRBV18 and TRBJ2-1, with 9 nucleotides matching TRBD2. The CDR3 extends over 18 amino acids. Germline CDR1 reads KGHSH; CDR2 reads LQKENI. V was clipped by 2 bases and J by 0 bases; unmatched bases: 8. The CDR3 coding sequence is TGTGCCAGCTCACCAATAACTAGCGGGTGGGGCTCCTACAATGAGCAGTTCTTC. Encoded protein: CASSPITSGWGSYNEQFF.

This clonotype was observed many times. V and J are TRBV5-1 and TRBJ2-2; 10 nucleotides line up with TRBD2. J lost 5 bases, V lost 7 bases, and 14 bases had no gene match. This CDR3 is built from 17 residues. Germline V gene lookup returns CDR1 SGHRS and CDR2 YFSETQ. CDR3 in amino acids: CASSSPGLALGTGELFF. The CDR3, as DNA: TGCGCCAGCTCCTCACCGGGACTAGCGTTGGGTACCGGGGAGCTGTTTTTT.

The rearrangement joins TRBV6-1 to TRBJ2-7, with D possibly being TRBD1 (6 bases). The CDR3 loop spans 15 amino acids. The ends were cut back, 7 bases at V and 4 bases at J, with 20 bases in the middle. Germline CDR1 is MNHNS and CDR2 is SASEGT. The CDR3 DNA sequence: TGTGCCAGCACCCCCCAGGTGGGGGCGTCTTACGAGCAGTACTTC. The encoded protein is CASTPQVGASYEQYF.

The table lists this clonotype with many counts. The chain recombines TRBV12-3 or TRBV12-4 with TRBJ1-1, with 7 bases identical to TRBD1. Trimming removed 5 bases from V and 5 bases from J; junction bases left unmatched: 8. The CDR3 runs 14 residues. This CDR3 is CASSERGRLTEAFF. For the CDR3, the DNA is TGTGCCAGCAGTGAGAGGGGGCGCTTGACTGAAGCTTTCTTT.

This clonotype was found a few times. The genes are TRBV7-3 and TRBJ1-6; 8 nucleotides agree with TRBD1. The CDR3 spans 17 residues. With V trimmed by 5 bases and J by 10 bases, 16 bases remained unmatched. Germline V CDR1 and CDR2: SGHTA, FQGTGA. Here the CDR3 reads CASSPGQGASLGSPLHF. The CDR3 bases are TGTGCCAGCAGCCCGGGGCAGGGGGCATCATTAGGATCACCCCTCCACTTT.

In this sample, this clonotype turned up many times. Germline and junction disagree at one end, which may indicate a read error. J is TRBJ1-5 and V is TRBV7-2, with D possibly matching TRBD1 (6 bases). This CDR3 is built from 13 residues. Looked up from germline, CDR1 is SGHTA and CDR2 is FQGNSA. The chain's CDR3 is CASSLDRNQPQHF. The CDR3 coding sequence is TGCGCCAGCAGCTTGGACAGAAATCAGCCCCAGCATTTT.

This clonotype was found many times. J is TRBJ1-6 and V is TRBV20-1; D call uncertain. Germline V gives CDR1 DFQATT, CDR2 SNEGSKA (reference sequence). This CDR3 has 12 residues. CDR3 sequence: CKAGAADSPLHF. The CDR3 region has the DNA TGCAAAGCCGGAGCAGCTGATTCACCCCTCCACTTT.

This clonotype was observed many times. This chain's CDR3 is CASSQDLIGGANVLTF. The CDR3 DNA sequence: TGCGCCAGCAGCCAAGATCTTATAGGTGGGGCCAACGTCCTGACTTTC. This rearrangement joins TRBV4-3 to TRBJ2-6, with no clear D. This CDR3 region has 16 residues. Trimming took off 0 bases at V and 3 bases at J, with 9 bases between the two ends. Germline V CDR1 and CDR2: LGHNA, YSLEER.

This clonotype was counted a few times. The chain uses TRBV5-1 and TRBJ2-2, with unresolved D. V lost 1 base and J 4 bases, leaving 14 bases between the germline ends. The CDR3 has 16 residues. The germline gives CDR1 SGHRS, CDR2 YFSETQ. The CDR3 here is CASSLIPTPSTGELFF. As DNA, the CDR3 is TGCGCCAGCAGCTTGATCCCTACACCGAGCACCGGGGAGCTGTTTTTT. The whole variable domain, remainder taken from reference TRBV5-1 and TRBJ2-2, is KAGVTQTPRYLIKTRGQQVTLSCSPISGHRSVSWYQQTPGQGLQFLFEYFSETQRNKGNFPGRFSGRQFSNSRSEMNVSTLELGDSALYLCASSLIPTPSTGELFFGEGSRLTVL.

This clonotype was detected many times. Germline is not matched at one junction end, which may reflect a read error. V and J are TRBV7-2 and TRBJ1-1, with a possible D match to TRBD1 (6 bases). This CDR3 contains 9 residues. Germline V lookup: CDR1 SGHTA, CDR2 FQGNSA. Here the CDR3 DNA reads TGTGCCAGCAGCTTAAGGGGGAGCTTT. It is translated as CASSLRGSF.

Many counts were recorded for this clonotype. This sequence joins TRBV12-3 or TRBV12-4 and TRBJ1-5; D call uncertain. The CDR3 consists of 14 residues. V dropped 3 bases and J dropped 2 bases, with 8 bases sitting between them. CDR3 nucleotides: TGTGCCAGCAGTTTGAAGGCTGGCAATCAGCCCCAGCATTTT. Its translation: CASSLKAGNQPQHF.

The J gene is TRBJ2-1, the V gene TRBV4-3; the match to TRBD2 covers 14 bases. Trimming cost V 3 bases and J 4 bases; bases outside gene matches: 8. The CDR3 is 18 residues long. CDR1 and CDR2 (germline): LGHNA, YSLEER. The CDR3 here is CASSHRTSGGLGYNEQFF. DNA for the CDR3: TGCGCCAGCAGCCACCGGACTAGCGGGGGGTTAGGGTACAATGAGCAGTTCTTC.

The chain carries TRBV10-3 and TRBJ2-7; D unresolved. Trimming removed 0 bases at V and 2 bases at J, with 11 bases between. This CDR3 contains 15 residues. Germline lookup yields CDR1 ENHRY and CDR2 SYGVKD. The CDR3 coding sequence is TGTGCCATCAGTGAGTCGCCATACATTCCCTACGAGCAGTACTTC. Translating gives CAISESPYIPYEQYF.

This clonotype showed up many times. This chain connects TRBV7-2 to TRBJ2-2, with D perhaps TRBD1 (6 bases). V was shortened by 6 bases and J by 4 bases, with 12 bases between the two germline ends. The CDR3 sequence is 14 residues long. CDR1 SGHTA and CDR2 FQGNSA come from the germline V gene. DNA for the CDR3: TGTGCCAGCAGACCAACAGGGACCACCGGGGAGCTGTTTTTT. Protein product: CASRPTGTTGELFF.

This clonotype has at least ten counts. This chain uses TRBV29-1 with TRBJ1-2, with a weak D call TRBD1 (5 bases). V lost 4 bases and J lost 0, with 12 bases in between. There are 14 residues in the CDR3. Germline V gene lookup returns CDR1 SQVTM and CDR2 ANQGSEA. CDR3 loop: CSVARDAANYGYTF. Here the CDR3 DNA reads TGCAGCGTTGCCCGGGACGCTGCTAACTATGGCTACACCTTC. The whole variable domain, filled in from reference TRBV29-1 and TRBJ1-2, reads SAVISQKPSRDICQRGTSLTIQCQVDSQVTMMFWYRQQPGQSLTLIATANQGSEATYESGFVIDKFPISRPNLTFSTLTVSNMSPEDSSIYLCSVARDAANYGYTFGSGTRLTVV.